This TCR beta chain was identified in a study of CXCR3-negative and CXCR3-positive naive CD8 T cells. With UMI labels, 5' RACE was used to prepare the TRB cDNA libraries. Reprocessing the 5' RACE reads, TCRdb reports a single entry for every CDR3 protein and omits DNA. Recorded for this sample: 130,000 to 150,000 distinct CDR3 sequences. This CDR3 spans 14 amino acids. Looked up from germline, CDR1 is SQVTM and CDR2 is ANQGSEA. Findings and limits, study-wide: For memory CD8+ cells diversity was much lower, but both naive subsets had comparably high diversity. When CXCR3-positive naive cells were set against CXCR3-negative naive cells, the former had more hydrophobic TRB CDR3s.

As to this clonotype: The antigen is not known.

V usage is TRBV29-1 and J usage is TRBJ2-5; the TRBD2 assignment by TCRdb is unverifiable without DNA. The sequencing sample was made of naive CXCR3+ CD8+ T cells from blood. The subset is: CD45RO-CCR7+CD27+CD95- naive CD8+ T cells expressing CXCR3 (TNR3+). The sequence was obtained from a human donor in good health. Some clones in this sample may be carry-over from other donors' samples. The CDR3 is CSYGLAGYQETQYF.